This T cell receptor (beta chain) was observed in a study of blood T cell repertoires in COVID-19. The V gene lost 4 bases and the J gene lost 10 bases, with 15 bases spanning the gap. Germline CDR1 is SGHNT and CDR2 is YYREEE (reference sequence). The CDR3 has 13 residues. Assay used: immunoSEQ multiplex PCR; TCRdb lists only in-frame clones, some missing. The sample includes over 150,000 clones, roughly 84% of them seen just once. The sequence was obtained from a man between 60 and 75 years old with COVID-19, enrolled during active disease. The gene calls are TRBV5-4 and TRBJ2-1; D is possibly TRBD2 (6 bases). The sample consisted of peripheral blood. The CDR3 spells CASSRDSPGEQFF. The CDR3 region has the DNA TGTGCCAGCAGCCGGGACTCACCGGGGGAGCAGTTCTTC.